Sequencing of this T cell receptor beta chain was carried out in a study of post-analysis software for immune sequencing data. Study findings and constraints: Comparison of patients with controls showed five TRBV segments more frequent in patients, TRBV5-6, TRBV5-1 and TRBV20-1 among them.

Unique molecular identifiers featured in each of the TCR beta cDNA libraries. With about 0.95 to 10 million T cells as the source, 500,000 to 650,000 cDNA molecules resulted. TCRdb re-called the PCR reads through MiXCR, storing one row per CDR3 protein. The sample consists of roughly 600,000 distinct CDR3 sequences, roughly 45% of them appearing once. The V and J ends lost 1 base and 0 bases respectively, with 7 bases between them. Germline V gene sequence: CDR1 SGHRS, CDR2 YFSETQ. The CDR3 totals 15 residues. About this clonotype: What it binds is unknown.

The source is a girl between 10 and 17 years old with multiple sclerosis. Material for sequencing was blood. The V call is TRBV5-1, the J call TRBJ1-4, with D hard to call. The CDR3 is CASSLMSATNEKLFF. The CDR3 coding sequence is TGCGCCAGCAGCTTGATGTCTGCAACTAATGAAAAACTGTTTTTT.